This record looks at one T cell receptor (beta chain) sequence and its context. The antigen is unknown. This may be a read error: a much more frequent sequence differs by one nucleotide. These data originate in a study of tumor and adjacent non-tumor tissue in lung cancer. Points from the study as a whole: Top 100 clones took a larger repertoire share in normal lung. TCR diversity was significantly greater in tumor than normal lung tissue.

This CDR3 spans 15 amino acids. This sample's RNA came from whole unsorted tissue. Three rounds of nested PCR, following a modified ARM-PCR protocol, produced the TCRbeta library. TCRdb recomputed calls from the multiplex PCR reads with MiXCR, one row per CDR3 protein. The data contain fewer than 130,000 distinct CDR3 sequences, over 70% of them singletons. The clonotype originates from a man aged 65 to 79 with non-small cell lung cancer. V gene TRBV12-3 or TRBV12-4 combines with J gene TRBJ2-5; no clear D. Sequences were obtained from lung tumor tissue. CDR3 bases: TGTACCAGCAGTTACCACTTTGGGGTACAAGAGATCCAGTACTTC. It translates to CTSSYHFGVQEIQYF.